This T cell receptor (beta chain) stems from a study of T-cell memory formation after mild COVID-19. The V gene end was trimmed by 6 bases and the J gene end by 5 bases; junction bases not matched to a gene: 19. This CDR3 spans 17 amino acids. Germline CDR1 reads LNHDA; CDR2 reads SQIVND (reference sequence). TCRdb re-analysed the 5' RACE reads in MiXCR, keeping a single row per CDR3 protein. In the table there are about 400,000 distinct CDR3 sequences, around a quarter of which are singletons. Sequences were obtained from PBMCs or a T cell subset sorted from them (not recorded which). The source is an adult woman who had mild COVID-19 (a few samples of this study predate the infection). Cell type and time point are not known. The chain has TRBV19 and TRBJ2-7, with TRBD2 matching 7 bases. The CDR3 loop is CASSSHTSAYGPNEQYF. The CDR3 DNA reads as TGTGCCAGTAGCTCACATACTAGCGCCTACGGTCCCAACGAGCAGTACTTC.